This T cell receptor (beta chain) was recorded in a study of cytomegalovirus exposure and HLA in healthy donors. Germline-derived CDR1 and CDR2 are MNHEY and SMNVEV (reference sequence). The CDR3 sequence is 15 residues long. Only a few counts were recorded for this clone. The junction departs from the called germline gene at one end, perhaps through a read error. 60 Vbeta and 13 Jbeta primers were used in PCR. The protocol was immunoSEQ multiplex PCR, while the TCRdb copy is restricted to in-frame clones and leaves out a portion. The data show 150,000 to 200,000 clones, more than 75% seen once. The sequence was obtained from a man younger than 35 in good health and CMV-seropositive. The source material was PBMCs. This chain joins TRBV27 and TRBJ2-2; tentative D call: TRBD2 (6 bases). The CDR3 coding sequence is TGTGCCAGCAGTGAAACAACCGGGAGCTTAAGGGACCCTAGCTTT. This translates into CASSETTGSLRDPSF.